This TCR beta chain was recovered during a study of T cell responses to AZD1222 COVID-19 vaccine. Notes on the study in general: Nearly half of unique spike-specific TCRs reportedly avoided B.1.351 and B.1.1.7 mutated regions. The span of vaccine-associated CD4 TCRs extended across spike, with dominance at 160-218 and 743-854. Seropositivity was recorded at baseline in only five to seven AZD1222 recipients.

With respect to this clone: Its antigen remains unidentified.

The CDR3 extends over 12 amino acids. CDR1 MDHEN and CDR2 SYDVKM come from the germline V gene. Trimming shortened V by 3 bases and J by 6 bases, and 9 bases separated the two germline ends. The assay was immunoSEQ multiplex PCR, and TCRdb's table has in-frame clones only and misses some. The table lists about 94,000 clones, approximately 88% of them singletons, with about 12% in the top ten. The chain joins TRBV28 to TRBJ2-7; no firm D call. The sequences come from peripheral blood, collected 28 days after the second AZD1222 dose. The TCR originated in an adult who received the AZD1222 COVID-19 vaccine. CDR3 region: CASSLTGFEQYF. In nucleotides, the CDR3 is TGTGCCAGCAGTTTGACCGGCTTCGAGCAGTACTTC.